This TCR beta chain was documented in a study of blood T cell repertoires in COVID-19. In the study overall: PBMCs, B-cell-depleted T cells, or T cells provided the cDNA or gDNA that made up the material.

In the authors' workflow: Using reference gene primer amplification, nucleated cell counts were estimated. The method was immunoSEQ multiplex PCR; TCRdb's version includes in-frame clones alone and lacks a portion of them. V, J and clone size are those of that table, while D and trimming were read from the DNA. This sample yields around 100,000 clones, of which around 79% are seen a single time; 20% to 25% belongs to the top ten. This CDR3 region has 13 residues. V was trimmed by 7 bases and J by 2 bases, leaving 11 bases between them. This clonotype originated in a man between 70 and 80 years old with active or convalescent COVID-19. Specimen: peripheral blood. The chain is built from TRBV12-3 or TRBV12-4 and TRBJ1-2; tentative D call: TRBD1 (6 bases). The CDR3 loop is CASTRTANYGYTF. The DNA of the CDR3 is TGTGCCAGCACCCGGACAGCGAACTATGGCTACACCTTC.